Sequencing of this T cell receptor beta chain was carried out in a study of cytomegalovirus exposure and HLA in healthy donors. Regarding the study as a whole: TCR beta V segments were, for the most part, productive about 87% or about 30% of the time in an earlier analysis.

The V end was cut by 3 bases, the J end by 0 bases, with 14 bases between. The CDR3 runs 16 residues. Germline values: CDR1 SGDLS, CDR2 YYNGEE. Note on this clone: Its target is unknown.

The PCR had 60 Vbeta and 13 Jbeta primers. Only in-frame clones appear in the TCRdb table, and some are missing; sequencing was by immunoSEQ multiplex PCR. The sample carries 90,000 to 150,000 clones, about three quarters recorded once. Sequencing was done on a sample of PBMCs. This chain uses TRBV9 with TRBJ2-3, with a weak D call TRBD1 (6 bases). The origin of this receptor is a woman aged 25 to 45 in good health and CMV-seropositive. As DNA, the CDR3 is TGTGCCAGCAGCGCAGCCGGGACACTGAGCACAGATACGCAGTATTTT. As protein: CASSAAGTLSTDTQYF.